The rows below give T cell receptor beta chains drawn from one sample of a study of beta chain features in type 1 diabetes. Sequencing used immunoSEQ multiplex PCR; TCRdb keeps in-frame clones, though not all of them. Of over 90,000 clones in the sample, over 25% were seen once. The sequencing input was central memory CD4+ T cells from blood. Source of these receptors: a woman under 30 with type 1 diabetes. The CDR3 runs from the conserved cysteine through the conserved F or W. Expanded clones are given a class, and other clones once, few, many or no size at all.

CDR3aa: CASSFTGFGEKLFF
v_gene: TRBV7-9
abundance: NA
j_gene: TRBJ1-4

CDR3aa: CASSRTGLNNEQFF
v_gene: TRBV6-6
abundance: NA
j_gene: TRBJ2-1

CDR3aa: CASSSTGDQPQHF
v_gene: TRBV5-1
abundance: few
j_gene: TRBJ1-5

CDR3aa: CASRLSLRGTPNNEQFF
v_gene: TRBV27
abundance: NA
j_gene: TRBJ2-1

CDR3aa: CASSLGLATDTQYF
v_gene: TRBV7-3
abundance: few
j_gene: TRBJ2-3

CDR3aa: CASSLVGTTDYNEQFF
v_gene: TRBV7-9
abundance: few
j_gene: TRBJ2-1

CDR3aa: CASSLGGDYGYTF
v_gene: TRBV5-4
abundance: NA
j_gene: TRBJ1-2

CDR3aa: CASSLGTGGHDNEQFF
v_gene: TRBV7-9
abundance: few
j_gene: TRBJ2-1

CDR3aa: CASSEQGGTEAFF
v_gene: TRBV6-5
abundance: NA
j_gene: TRBJ1-1

CDR3aa: CASSLTYSSQFF
v_gene: TRBV5-6
abundance: few
j_gene: TRBJ2-1

CDR3aa: CASTRTGGYEQYF
v_gene: TRBV7-9
abundance: NA
j_gene: TRBJ2-7

CDR3aa: CASSLGTGRGYTF
v_gene: TRBV28
abundance: few
j_gene: TRBJ1-2

CDR3aa: CASSSGRGGGTQETQYF
v_gene: TRBV5-1
abundance: NA
j_gene: TRBJ2-5

CDR3aa: CASSPAGGSYNEQFF
v_gene: TRBV28
abundance: once
j_gene: TRBJ2-1

CDR3aa: CATSRMVSEEKLFF
v_gene: TRBV15
abundance: NA
j_gene: TRBJ1-4

CDR3aa: CASSPGTSGTEQYF
v_gene: TRBV7-3
abundance: NA
j_gene: TRBJ2-7

CDR3aa: CASSTMDQPQHF
v_gene: TRBV27
abundance: NA
j_gene: TRBJ1-5

CDR3aa: CASSLGLGQGYHNEQFF
v_gene: TRBV5-4
abundance: NA
j_gene: TRBJ2-1

CDR3aa: CASLSGEYQPQHF
v_gene: TRBV28
abundance: NA
j_gene: TRBJ1-5

CDR3aa: CAISESTVAGRQSTDTQYF
v_gene: TRBV10-3
abundance: few
j_gene: TRBJ2-3

CDR3aa: CASSLGQGQETQYF
v_gene: TRBV18
abundance: NA
j_gene: TRBJ2-5

CDR3aa: CASSGGTSGRRSQYF
v_gene: TRBV2
abundance: NA
j_gene: TRBJ2-3

CDR3aa: CASSLGTSGDNEQFF
v_gene: TRBV11-2
abundance: once
j_gene: TRBJ2-1

CDR3aa: CASSDRGNQPQHF
v_gene: TRBV2
abundance: NA
j_gene: TRBJ1-5

CDR3aa: CSGGTGNGYTF
v_gene: TRBV29-1
abundance: NA
j_gene: TRBJ1-2

CDR3aa: CASSQGSTRETQYF
v_gene: TRBV4-3
abundance: NA
j_gene: TRBJ2-5

CDR3aa: CASSPDRSSYEQYF
v_gene: TRBV2
abundance: NA
j_gene: TRBJ2-7

CDR3aa: CASNLGGGRVTEAFF
v_gene: TRBV5-4
abundance: NA
j_gene: TRBJ1-1

CDR3aa: CASSVGLAGVYSNEQFF
v_gene: TRBV9
abundance: NA
j_gene: TRBJ2-1

CDR3aa: CASRTSNNEQFF
v_gene: TRBV6-6
abundance: NA
j_gene: TRBJ2-1

CDR3aa: CASSYVGAPETQYF
v_gene: TRBV6-5
abundance: few
j_gene: TRBJ2-5

CDR3aa: CASSPLQINTGELFF
v_gene: TRBV5-1
abundance: NA
j_gene: TRBJ2-2

CDR3aa: CASNQGMNTEAFF
v_gene: TRBV6-1
abundance: few
j_gene: TRBJ1-1

CDR3aa: CASSRGEGRTDTQYF
v_gene: TRBV19
abundance: once
j_gene: TRBJ2-3

CDR3aa: CASSTDSSGANVLTF
v_gene: TRBV18
abundance: NA
j_gene: TRBJ2-6

CDR3aa: CASRNRAEDYGYTF
v_gene: TRBV2
abundance: few
j_gene: TRBJ1-2

CDR3aa: CASNRVISNQPQHF
v_gene: TRBV19
abundance: few
j_gene: TRBJ1-5

CDR3aa: CASSIVGQSEKLFF
v_gene: TRBV19
abundance: NA
j_gene: TRBJ1-4

CDR3aa: CASSLGGRSNQPQHF
v_gene: TRBV11-3
abundance: NA
j_gene: TRBJ1-5

CDR3aa: CATLPLGASYNEQFF
v_gene: TRBV19
abundance: NA
j_gene: TRBJ2-1

CDR3aa: CATRAGTSEETQYF
v_gene: TRBV10-3
abundance: NA
j_gene: TRBJ2-5

CDR3aa: CASSLGSSSGLRAMEAFF
v_gene: TRBV4-1
abundance: once
j_gene: TRBJ1-1

CDR3aa: CASNLGTNYNEQFF
v_gene: TRBV4-2
abundance: few
j_gene: TRBJ2-1

CDR3aa: CASSSTGTGKETQYF
v_gene: TRBV7-2
abundance: NA
j_gene: TRBJ2-5

CDR3aa: CASIPRQGSYNEQFF
v_gene: TRBV2
abundance: NA
j_gene: TRBJ2-1

CDR3aa: CASSPALVAGNEQFF
v_gene: TRBV11-2
abundance: few
j_gene: TRBJ2-1

CDR3aa: CASSYPGQDYGYTF
v_gene: TRBV6-6
abundance: NA
j_gene: TRBJ1-2

CDR3aa: CASSQDSGAGPFF
v_gene: TRBV4-2
abundance: NA
j_gene: TRBJ1-4

CDR3aa: CASSPQGAEQPQHF
v_gene: TRBV18
abundance: NA
j_gene: TRBJ1-5

CDR3aa: CASSHIQGNEQFF
v_gene: TRBV7-3
abundance: NA
j_gene: TRBJ2-1

CDR3aa: CASWDRINEKLFF
v_gene: TRBV6-5
abundance: NA
j_gene: TRBJ1-4

CDR3aa: CASSFPKQETQYF
v_gene: TRBV28
abundance: few
j_gene: TRBJ2-5

CDR3aa: CASSIIGLAGVISYNEQFF
v_gene: TRBV19
abundance: NA
j_gene: TRBJ2-1

CDR3aa: CASSPRWGDTEAFF
v_gene: TRBV7-2
abundance: NA
j_gene: TRBJ1-1

CDR3aa: CASSFDDRGGETQYF
v_gene: TRBV28
abundance: few
j_gene: TRBJ2-5